The 28 T cell receptor beta chains given below trace back to one sample, sequenced in a study of T cell changes during pregnancy in multiple sclerosis. Here immunoSEQ multiplex PCR was the method, and the copy in TCRdb shows in-frame clones only, minus some. The sample lists under 50,000 clones, under 95% occurring once. Sequencing was performed on CD8+ T cells from peripheral blood mononuclear cells, taken in the third trimester of pregnancy. These receptor sequences come from a female donor with multiple sclerosis, enrolled in a pregnancy study.

CDR3 sequence: CASSSLPSVGELFF. In DNA form, the CDR3 reads TGTGCCAGCAGTTCTCTCCCGTCTGTCGGGGAGCTGTTTTTT. The chain employs TRBV6-5 and TRBJ2-2; D uncertain. V was clipped by 4 bases and J by 7 bases, with 13 bases between them. The CDR3 covers 14 residues. CDR1 MNHEY and CDR2 SVGAGI come from the germline V gene.

Here the CDR3 reads CASSLGTPNEQFF. The CDR3 DNA reads TGTGCCAGCAGCTTAGGGACTCCCAATGAGCAGTTCTTC. V and J are TRBV7-9 and TRBJ2-1; TRBD2 is a possible D gene (5 bases). V lost 1 base to trimming and J lost 6 bases, with 7 bases between them. Germline V gene sequence: CDR1 SEHNR, CDR2 FQNEAQ (reference sequence). The CDR3 totals 13 residues.

The chain uses TRBV6-4 and TRBJ1-2, with 9 bases that match TRBD1. Unmatched junction bases numbered 21, after V lost 3 bases and J lost 10 bases. The germline V gene encodes CDR1 MRHNA and CDR2 SNTAGT. The CDR3 totals 18 residues. CDR3 region: CASSEEGTGQKGEAHYTF. CDR3 bases: TGTGCCAGCAGTGAAGAAGGGACAGGGCAAAAGGGGGAAGCTCACTACACCTTC.

The V call is TRBV7-3, the J call TRBJ2-1; the D is unclear. Germline loops: CDR1 SGHTA, CDR2 FQGTGA. There are 13 residues in the CDR3. Deletions cut 4 bases from V and 5 bases from J, with 9 bases between. The CDR3: CASSYGGDNEQFF. The CDR3 nucleotides read TGTGCCAGCAGCTACGGCGGCGACAATGAGCAGTTCTTC.

This chain connects TRBV5-1 to TRBJ2-7; 10 nucleotides line up with TRBD2. V gave up 4 bases and J gave up 6 bases; unmatched junction bases: 7. The CDR3 contains 14 residues. Germline CDR1 reads SGHRS; CDR2 reads YFSETQ. The DNA of the CDR3 is TGCGCCAGCAGCCCCGTGCTAGCGGGAGTCGAGCAGTACTTC. Its translation: CASSPVLAGVEQYF.

This chain connects TRBV19 to TRBJ2-7, with 9 positions matching TRBD1. CDR3 size: 16 residues. The trim removed 6 bases at V and 3 bases at J, leaving 12 bases unmatched. Germline CDR1 reads LNHDA; CDR2 reads SQIVND (reference sequence). CDR3 in amino acids: CASSPQDRGRSYEQYF. The CDR3 DNA reads TGTGCCAGTAGCCCACAGGACAGGGGTCGGAGCTACGAGCAGTACTTC.

This chain connects TRBV5-6 to TRBJ2-3; D is ambiguous. Germline V gene sequence: CDR1 SGHDT, CDR2 YYEEEE. Trimming shortened V by 5 bases and J by 7 bases, and 17 bases separated the two germline ends. There are 14 residues in the CDR3. CDR3 DNA sequence: TGTGCCAGCAGTCTGGCAGGCTCTTTCAATACGCAGTATTTT. It specifies CASSLAGSFNTQYF.

The rearrangement uses TRBV19 and TRBJ2-7; D remains unclear. The germline CDR1 and CDR2 sequences are LNHDA and SQIVND (reference sequence). The V gene lost 5 bases and the J gene lost 4 bases, with 12 bases spanning the gap. This CDR3 comprises 13 residues. CDR3 loop: CASSYSQNYEQYF. The CDR3 nucleotides are TGTGCCAGTAGTTACAGTCAGAATTACGAGCAGTACTTC.

This chain uses TRBV7-9 with TRBJ2-7; 11 bases match TRBD2. Per germline, CDR1 SEHNR and CDR2 FQNEAQ (reference sequence). Losses at the gene ends were 5 bases for V and 1 base for J; bases not matched to a gene: 4. This CDR3 has 15 amino acids. The CDR3 sequence is CASSGTSGWSYEQYF. The CDR3 DNA is TGTGCCAGCAGCGGGACTAGCGGCTGGTCCTACGAGCAGTACTTC.

The chain combines TRBV19 with TRBJ1-1; no reliable D call. Trimming shortened V by 5 bases and J by 6 bases, and 10 bases separated the two germline ends. The CDR3 consists of 12 residues. Germline V gene data show CDR1 as LNHDA and CDR2 as SQIVND (reference sequence). CDR3 sequence (DNA): TGTGCCAGTAGTCACGAGGGCCCTGAAGCTTTCTTT. Protein product: CASSHEGPEAFF. Full variable domain (remainder filled in from reference TRBV19 and TRBJ1-1): DGGITQSPKYLFRKEGQNVTLSCEQNLNHDAMYWYRQDPGQGLRLIYYSQIVNDFQKGDIAEGYSVSREKKESFPLTVTSAQKNPTAFYLCASSHEGPEAFFGQGTRLTVV.

The gene calls are TRBV19 and TRBJ1-5, with 7 bases identical to TRBD1. CDR1 is LNHDA and CDR2 is SQIVND in the germline V gene (reference sequence). There are 15 residues in the CDR3. V gave up 7 bases and J gave up 0 bases; unmatched junction bases: 6. The DNA for the CDR3 is TGTGCCAGTACCCCCAGGGGGGATAGCAATCAGCCCCAGCATTTT. It yields the protein CASTPRGDSNQPQHF.

The chain combines TRBV7-9 with TRBJ2-1, with 9 nucleotides matching TRBD2. Germline values: CDR1 SEHNR, CDR2 FQNEAQ (reference sequence). The V and J ends lost 5 bases and 4 bases, in that order; junction bases with no gene match: 12. The CDR3 sequence is 17 residues long. In DNA, the CDR3 is TGTGCCAGCAGCACGACTAGCGGTGGAAGGATTTACAATGAGCAGTTCTTC. Amino acid sequence: CASSTTSGGRIYNEQFF.

The genes are TRBV15 and TRBJ2-7; weak D call: TRBD2 (6 bases). CDR1 and CDR2 from the germline V gene are LNHNV and YYDKDF (reference sequence). This CDR3 has 16 residues. V dropped 1 base and J dropped 7 bases, with 20 bases sitting between them. As DNA, the CDR3 is TGTGCCACCAGCAGAGGGTTTTTAGGAGGGCCGGGAGAGCAGTACTTC. This codes for CATSRGFLGGPGEQYF.

The CDR3 sequence is CASSFFEGGYETQYF. CDR3 bases: TGCGCCAGCAGCTTCTTCGAGGGAGGTTATGAGACCCAGTACTTC. The V and J genes are TRBV5-1 and TRBJ2-5; TRBD2 might be the D (6 bases). Germline CDR1 and CDR2: SGHRS and YFSETQ. The CDR3 sequence is 15 residues long. Between the trimmed V and J ends, which lost 2 bases and 5 bases, there was a span of 16 bases.

This rearrangement joins TRBV4-3 to TRBJ2-2; 8 bases align to TRBD2. The germline CDR1 and CDR2 sequences are LGHNA and YSLEER. Trimming removed 2 bases from V and 3 bases from J; junction bases left unmatched: 5. The CDR3 covers 16 residues. In nucleotides, the CDR3 is TGCGCCAGCAGCCAACGTGAGCGGGAGCACACCGGGGAGCTGTTTTTT. Amino acids: CASSQREREHTGELFF.

CDR3 sequence: CASSSLMTDNYGYTF. CDR3 DNA sequence: TGTGCCAGCAGCTCCTTAATGACAGATAACTATGGCTACACCTTC. This rearrangement joins TRBV9 to TRBJ1-2; tentative D call: TRBD1 (5 bases). Germline values: CDR1 SGDLS, CDR2 YYNGEE. V was cut by 4 bases and J by 1 base, with 14 bases left in between. The CDR3 runs 15 residues. Full variable domain (outside the CDR3, taken from reference TRBV9 and TRBJ1-2): DSGVTQTPKHLITATGQRVTLRCSPRSGDLSVYWYQQSLDQGLQFLIQYYNGEERAKGNILERFSAQQFPDLHSELNLSSLELGDSALYFCASSSLMTDNYGYTFGSGTRLTVV.

This clone was recorded only once. This chain connects TRBV19 to TRBJ2-3, with D perhaps TRBD2 (5 bases). From germline, CDR1 is LNHDA and CDR2 SQIVND (reference sequence). This CDR3 has 12 amino acids. Trimming removed 7 bases from V and 4 bases from J, with 9 bases in between. CDR3 loop: CASTDWADTQYF. As DNA, the CDR3 is TGTGCCAGTACGGACTGGGCAGATACGCAGTATTTT.

The chain has TRBV6-4 and TRBJ2-2; possibly TRBD1 for D (5 bases). V was clipped by 3 bases and J by 5 bases, with 10 bases between them. The CDR3 runs 14 residues. Germline lookup yields CDR1 MRHNA and CDR2 SNTAGT. CDR3: CASSEAGWTGELFF. The DNA of the CDR3 is TGTGCCAGCAGTGAGGCAGGGTGGACCGGGGAGCTGTTTTTT.

The chain couples TRBV4-2 to TRBJ2-1; 9 nucleotides line up with TRBD1. Looked up from germline, CDR1 is LGHNA and CDR2 is YNFKEQ. CDR3 size: 17 residues. V dropped 0 bases and J dropped 1; count of bases not matched to a gene: 4. The CDR3 region is CASSQDLGTGSYNEQFF. CDR3 sequence (DNA): TGTGCCAGCAGCCAAGATCTCGGGACAGGGTCCTACAATGAGCAGTTCTTC.

V is TRBV11-2 and J is TRBJ2-1, with 11 nucleotides matching TRBD2. There are 16 residues in the CDR3. J was trimmed by 2 bases and V by 5 bases; bases with no gene match: 5. Germline CDR1 SGHAT, CDR2 FQNNGV. The CDR3 nucleotides are TGTGCCAGCAGCCTTCTAGCGGGAGGAACCTACAATGAGCAGTTCTTC. Its protein is CASSLLAGGTYNEQFF.

The genes are TRBV28 and TRBJ1-5, with D perhaps TRBD1 (5 bases). V was pared by 5 bases and J by 3 bases, with 32 bases between. Germline V lookup: CDR1 MDHEN, CDR2 SYDVKM. The length of the CDR3 is 21 residues. The CDR3, as DNA: TGTGCCAGCAGTCTTACAGGTTCGGCGTCTCGAGAAAGAAGGGACAATCAGCCCCAGCATTTT. This encodes CASSLTGSASRERRDNQPQHF.

The V gene is TRBV4-1, the J gene TRBJ2-7; TRBD1 matches 9 bases. Germline values: CDR1 MGHRA, CDR2 YSYEKL. The CDR3 spans 14 residues. V lost 3 bases, J lost 5 bases, and 5 bases stayed unmatched. The CDR3 DNA sequence: TGCGCCAGCAGCCACCGGGACAGGGTCGACGAGCAGTACTTC. Amino acids: CASSHRDRVDEQYF.

This chain links TRBV30 with TRBJ2-5; 12 bases fit TRBD2. Per germline, CDR1 GTSNPN and CDR2 SVGIG (reference sequence). CDR3 length: 13 amino acids. Trimming removed 4 bases from V and 5 bases from J; junction bases left unmatched: 2. The CDR3 region is CAWTLAGGETQYF. The CDR3 coding sequence is TGTGCCTGGACCCTAGCGGGAGGGGAGACCCAGTACTTC. The whole variable domain, remainder taken from reference TRBV30 and TRBJ2-5, is SQTIHQWPATLVQPVGSPLSLECTVEGTSNPNLYWYRQAAGRGLQLLFYSVGIGQISSEVPQNLSASRPQDRQFILSSKKLLLSDSGFYLCAWTLAGGETQYFGPGTRLLVL.

The chain is built from TRBV27 and TRBJ1-5; a weak D match, TRBD1 (5 bases). The CDR3 has 14 amino acids. Germline V gene sequence: CDR1 MNHEY, CDR2 SMNVEV (reference sequence). The ends were cut back, 2 bases at V and 7 bases at J, with 12 bases in the middle. The CDR3 DNA reads as TGTGCCAGCAGTTTAGGTGGGGGAGGACAGCCCCAGCATTTT. As protein: CASSLGGGGQPQHF.

The CDR3 here is CASSESAGGRNEQFF. Written as DNA, the CDR3 is TGTGCCAGCAGTGAATCGGCGGGAGGGCGGAATGAGCAGTTCTTC. The rearrangement uses TRBV6-4 and TRBJ2-1; 9 bases agree with TRBD2. V trimming: 3 bases; J trimming: 7 bases; junction bases outside the gene matches: 7. This CDR3 region has 15 residues. Looked up from germline, CDR1 is MRHNA and CDR2 is SNTAGT.

CDR3 nucleotides: TGTGCCAGCAGCCCCCCGGCTAGCGGGAAGCTGGGCTACGAGCAGTACTTC. Its translation: CASSPPASGKLGYEQYF. The chain has TRBV5-6 and TRBJ2-7, with 9 bases identical to TRBD2. Germline V gene sequence: CDR1 SGHDT, CDR2 YYEEEE. The V and J ends lost 4 bases and 3 bases, in that order; junction bases with no gene match: 14. CDR3 length: 17 amino acids.

The rearrangement joins TRBV4-3 to TRBJ2-1, with TRBD2 matching over 9 bases. This CDR3 contains 17 residues. V was clipped by 0 bases and J by 7 bases; unmatched bases: 10. Germline CDR1 is LGHNA and CDR2 is YSLEER. CDR3 amino acids: CASSQDLAGPGSNEQFF. CDR3 DNA: TGCGCCAGCAGCCAAGATCTAGCGGGACCCGGATCGAATGAGCAGTTCTTC.

The J gene is TRBJ1-2, the V gene TRBV28; TRBD1 agrees at 9 bases. The trim removed 6 bases at V and 5 bases at J, leaving 10 bases unmatched. From germline, CDR1 is MDHEN and CDR2 SYDVKM. CDR3 length: 15 amino acids. The CDR3 spells CASSPRRDRAYGYTF. CDR3 nucleotides: TGTGCCAGCAGCCCTCGGAGGGACAGGGCTTATGGCTACACCTTC.